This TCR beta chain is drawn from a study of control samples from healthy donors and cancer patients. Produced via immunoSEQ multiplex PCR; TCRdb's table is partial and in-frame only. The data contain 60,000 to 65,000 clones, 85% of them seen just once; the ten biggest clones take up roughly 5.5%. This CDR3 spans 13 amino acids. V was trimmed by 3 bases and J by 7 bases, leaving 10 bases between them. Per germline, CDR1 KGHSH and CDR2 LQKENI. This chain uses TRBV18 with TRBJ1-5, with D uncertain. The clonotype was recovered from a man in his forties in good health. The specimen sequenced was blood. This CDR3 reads CASSPGLRQPQHF. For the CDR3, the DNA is TGTGCCAGCTCACCGGGATTACGACAGCCCCAGCATTTT.